In this sample, the clone carrying this T cell receptor beta chain turned up once. Its target is not known. This sample was taken from a study of shared clonotypes between healthy human individuals. Points from the study as a whole: Only blood samples were collected, and tissue repertoires likely differ.

The V and J ends lost 3 bases and 7 bases respectively, with 13 bases between them. The length of the CDR3 is 13 residues. Germline lookup yields CDR1 MDHEN and CDR2 SYDVKM. Sequenced by immunoSEQ multiplex PCR; TCRdb stores in-frame clones only, minus some. Of roughly 2.2 million clones listed, just over 90% are singletons. The sequence derives from a man between 18 and 29 years old in good health. Some clones in this sample may be carry-over from other donors' samples. Sequenced material: naive CD4+ T cells from PBMCs. Subset described: CD45RA+ positively selected. The chain couples TRBV28 to TRBJ2-7, with TRBD2 as a possible D gene (6 bases). CDR3 protein: CASSLGGVGEQYF. CDR3 bases: TGTGCCAGCAGTTTGGGCGGGGTCGGAGAGCAGTACTTC. Drawing the rest from reference TRBV28 and TRBJ2-7, the complete variable domain is DVKVTQSSRYLVKRTGEKVFLECVQDMDHENMFWYRQDPGLGLRLIYFSYDVKMKEKGDIPEGYSVSREKKERFSLILESASTNQTSMYLCASSLGGVGEQYFGPGTRLTVT.